The TCR beta chain under discussion was sequenced for a study of post-analysis software for immune sequencing data. General observations from the study: Higher frequency in patients than in controls was seen for about five TRBV segments, with TRBV5-6, TRBV5-1 and TRBV20-1 among them. Controls showed significantly higher normalized Chao1 diversity than did multiple sclerosis patients. Batch-mates among the samples co-clustered strongly by F measure.

This CDR3 region has 11 residues. V was clipped by 3 bases and J by 10 bases, with 10 bases between them. Per germline, CDR1 ENHRY and CDR2 SYGVKD. Every TCR beta cDNA library bore unique molecular identifiers. The yield from about 1 to 10 million T cells was 500,000 or so cDNA molecules in total. TCRdb itself ran the PCR reads through MiXCR, one entry per CDR3 protein. The sample has some 800,000 distinct CDR3 sequences, just over 45% seen once. This clonotype has just a few counts. Its antigen remains unknown. This sequence was found in a girl aged 5-17 years with multiple sclerosis. The J gene is TRBJ2-7, the V gene TRBV10-3; a weak D match, TRBD2 (6 bases). The sequenced material came from blood. The CDR3 bases are TGTGCCATCAGTGATCGGGGGAGCCAGTACTTC. It yields the protein CAISDRGSQYF.